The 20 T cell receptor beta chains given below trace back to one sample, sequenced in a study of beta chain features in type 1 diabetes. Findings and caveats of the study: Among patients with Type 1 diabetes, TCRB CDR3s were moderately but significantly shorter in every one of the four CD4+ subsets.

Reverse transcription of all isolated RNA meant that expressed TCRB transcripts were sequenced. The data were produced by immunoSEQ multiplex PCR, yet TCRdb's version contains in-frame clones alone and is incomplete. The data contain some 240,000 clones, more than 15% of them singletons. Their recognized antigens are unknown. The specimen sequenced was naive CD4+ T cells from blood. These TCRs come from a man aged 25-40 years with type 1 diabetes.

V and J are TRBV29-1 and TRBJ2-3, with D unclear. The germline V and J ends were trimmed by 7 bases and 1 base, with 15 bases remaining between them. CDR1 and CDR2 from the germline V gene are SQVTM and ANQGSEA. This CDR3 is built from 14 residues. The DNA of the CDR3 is TGCAGCGCCGTTCTAGTGTATGGCACAGATACGCAGTATTTT. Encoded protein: CSAVLVYGTDTQYF.

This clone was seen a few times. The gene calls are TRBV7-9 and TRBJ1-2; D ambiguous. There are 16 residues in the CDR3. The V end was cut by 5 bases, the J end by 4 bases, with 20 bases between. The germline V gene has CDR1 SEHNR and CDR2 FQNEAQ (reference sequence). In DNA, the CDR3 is TGTGCCAGCAGCGCCACACCAGGAATCTCCATCTATGGCTACACCTTC. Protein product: CASSATPGISIYGYTF.

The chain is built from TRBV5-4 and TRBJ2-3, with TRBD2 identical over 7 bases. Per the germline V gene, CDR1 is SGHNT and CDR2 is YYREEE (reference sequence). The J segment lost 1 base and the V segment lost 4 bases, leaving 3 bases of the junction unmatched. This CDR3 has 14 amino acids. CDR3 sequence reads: CASSAGLGTDTQYF. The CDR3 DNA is TGTGCCAGCAGCGCCGGACTAGGCACAGATACGCAGTATTTT.

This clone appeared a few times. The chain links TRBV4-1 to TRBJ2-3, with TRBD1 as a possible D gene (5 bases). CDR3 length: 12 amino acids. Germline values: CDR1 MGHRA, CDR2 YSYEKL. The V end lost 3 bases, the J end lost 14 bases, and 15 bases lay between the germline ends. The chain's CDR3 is CASSHQKVGRYF. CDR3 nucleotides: TGCGCCAGCAGCCATCAAAAGGTGGGGCGGTATTTT.

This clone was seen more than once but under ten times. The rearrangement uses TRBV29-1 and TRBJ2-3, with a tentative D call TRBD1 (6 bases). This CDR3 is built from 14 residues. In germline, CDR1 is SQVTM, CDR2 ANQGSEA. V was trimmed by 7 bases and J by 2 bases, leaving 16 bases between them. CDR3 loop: CSANGAGDTDTQYF. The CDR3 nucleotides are TGCAGCGCCAACGGGGCAGGGGACACAGATACGCAGTATTTT.

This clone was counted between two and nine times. The CDR3 is CSITGYTGELFF. The CDR3, as DNA: TGCAGTATTACAGGGTACACCGGGGAGCTGTTTTTT. The V gene is TRBV29-1, the J gene TRBJ2-2, with a weak D call TRBD1 (6 bases). Germline CDR1 SQVTM, CDR2 ANQGSEA. This CDR3 is built from 12 residues.

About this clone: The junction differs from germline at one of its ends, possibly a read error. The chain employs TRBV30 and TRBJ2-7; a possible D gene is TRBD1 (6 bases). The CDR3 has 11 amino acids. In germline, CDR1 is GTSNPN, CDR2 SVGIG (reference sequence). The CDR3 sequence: CAWGLPYEQYF. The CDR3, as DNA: TGCGCTTGGGGGCTGCCCTACGAGCAGTACTTC.

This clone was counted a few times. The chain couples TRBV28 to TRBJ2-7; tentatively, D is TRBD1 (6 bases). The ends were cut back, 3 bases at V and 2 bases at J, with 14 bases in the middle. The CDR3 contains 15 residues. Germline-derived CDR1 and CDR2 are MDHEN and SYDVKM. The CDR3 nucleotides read TGTGCCAGCAGTTTCGGACAGAGATCAACCTACGAGCAGTACTTC. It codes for CASSFGQRSTYEQYF.

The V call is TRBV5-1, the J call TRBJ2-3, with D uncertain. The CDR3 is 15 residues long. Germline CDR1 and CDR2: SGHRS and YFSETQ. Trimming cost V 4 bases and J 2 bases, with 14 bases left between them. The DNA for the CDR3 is TGCGCCAGCAGCCCTCTTTGGGCGAACACAGATACGCAGTATTTT. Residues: CASSPLWANTDTQYF. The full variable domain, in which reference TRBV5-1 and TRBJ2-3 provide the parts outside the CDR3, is KAGVTQTPRYLIKTRGQQVTLSCSPISGHRSVSWYQQTPGQGLQFLFEYFSETQRNKGNFPGRFSGRQFSNSRSEMNVSTLELGDSALYLCASSPLWANTDTQYFGPGTRLTVL.

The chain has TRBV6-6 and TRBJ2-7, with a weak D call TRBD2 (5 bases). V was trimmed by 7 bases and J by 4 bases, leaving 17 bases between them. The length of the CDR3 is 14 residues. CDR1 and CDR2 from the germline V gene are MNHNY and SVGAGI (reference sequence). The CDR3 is CASTRGNGVYEQYF. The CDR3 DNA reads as TGTGCCAGCACCCGGGGAAACGGAGTATACGAGCAGTACTTC.

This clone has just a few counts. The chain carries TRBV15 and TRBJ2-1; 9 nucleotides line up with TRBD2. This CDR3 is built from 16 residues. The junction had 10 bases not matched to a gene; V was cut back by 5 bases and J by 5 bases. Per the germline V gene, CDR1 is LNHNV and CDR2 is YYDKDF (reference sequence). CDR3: CATSSLRTSVDNEQFF. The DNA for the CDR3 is TGTGCCACCAGCTCACTTAGGACTAGCGTTGACAATGAGCAGTTCTTC.

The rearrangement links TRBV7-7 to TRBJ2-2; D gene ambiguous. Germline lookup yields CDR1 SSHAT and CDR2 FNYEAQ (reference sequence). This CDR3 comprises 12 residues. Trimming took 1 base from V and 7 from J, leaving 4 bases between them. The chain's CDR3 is CASSLGVGELFF. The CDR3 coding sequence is TGTGCCAGCAGCTTAGGTGTCGGGGAGCTGTTTTTT.

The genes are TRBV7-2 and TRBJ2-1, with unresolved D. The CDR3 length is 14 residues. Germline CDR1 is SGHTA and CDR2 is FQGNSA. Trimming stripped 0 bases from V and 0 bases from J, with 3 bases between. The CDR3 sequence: CASSLASSYNEQFF. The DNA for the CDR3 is TGTGCCAGCAGCTTAGCGAGCTCCTACAATGAGCAGTTCTTC.

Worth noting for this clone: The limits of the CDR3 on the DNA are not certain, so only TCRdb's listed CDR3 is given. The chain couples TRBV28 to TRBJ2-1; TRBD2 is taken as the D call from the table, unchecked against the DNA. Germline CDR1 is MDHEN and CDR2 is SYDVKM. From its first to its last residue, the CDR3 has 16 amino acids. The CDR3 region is CASSSSAAGGIREQFF.

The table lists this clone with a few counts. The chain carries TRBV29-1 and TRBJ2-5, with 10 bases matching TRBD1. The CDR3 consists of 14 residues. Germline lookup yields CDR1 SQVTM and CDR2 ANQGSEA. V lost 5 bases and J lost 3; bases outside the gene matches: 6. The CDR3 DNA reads TGCAGCGTTCTTGGACAGGGGGTAGAAGAGACCCAGTACTTC. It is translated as CSVLGQGVEETQYF.

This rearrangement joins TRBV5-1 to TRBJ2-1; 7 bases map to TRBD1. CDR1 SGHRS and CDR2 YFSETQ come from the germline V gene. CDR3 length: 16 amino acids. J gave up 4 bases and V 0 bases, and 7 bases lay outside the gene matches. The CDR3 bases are TGCGCCAGCAGCTTGGCCGGAGACAGGGCGTACAATGAGCAGTTCTTC. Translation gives CASSLAGDRAYNEQFF.

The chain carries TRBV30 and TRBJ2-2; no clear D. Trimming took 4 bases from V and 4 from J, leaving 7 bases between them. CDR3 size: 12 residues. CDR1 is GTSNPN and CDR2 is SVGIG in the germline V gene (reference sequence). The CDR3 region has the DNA TGTGCCTGGACTCCTGCCACCGGGGAGCTGTTTTTT. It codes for CAWTPATGELFF.

In DNA, the CDR3 is TGTGCCAGTAAAACCGGGACAGGGTCCCACGAGCAGTACTTC. Translation: CASKTGTGSHEQYF. The chain joins TRBV19 to TRBJ2-7, with 9 bases lining up with TRBD1. Looked up from germline, CDR1 is LNHDA and CDR2 is SQIVND (reference sequence). This CDR3 contains 14 residues. V dropped 7 bases and J dropped 5; count of bases not matched to a gene: 9.

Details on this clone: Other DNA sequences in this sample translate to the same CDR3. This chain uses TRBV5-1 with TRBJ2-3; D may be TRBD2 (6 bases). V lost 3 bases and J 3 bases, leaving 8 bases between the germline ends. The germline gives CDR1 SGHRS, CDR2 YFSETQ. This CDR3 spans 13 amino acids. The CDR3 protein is CASSSGGTDTQYF. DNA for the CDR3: TGCGCCAGCAGCTCAGGAGGGACAGATACGCAGTATTTT.

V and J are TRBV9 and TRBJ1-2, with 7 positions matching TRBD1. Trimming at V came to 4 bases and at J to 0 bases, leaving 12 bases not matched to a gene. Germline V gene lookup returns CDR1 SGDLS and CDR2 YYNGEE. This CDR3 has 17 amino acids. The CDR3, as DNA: TGTGCCAGCAGCCAATCCATTTCCGGGACAGCTAACTATGGCTACACCTTC. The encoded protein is CASSQSISGTANYGYTF.